The 6 T cell receptor beta chains below come from one sample, sequenced in a study of blood T cell repertoires in COVID-19. Assay: immunoSEQ multiplex PCR; the TCRdb copy retains only in-frame clones and omits some. The sample consists of about 350,000 clones, about nine tenths of them appearing once. Source material: PBMCs or T cells enriched from blood (not recorded which). Receptors originate from a woman aged 25 to 39 who had been exposed to COVID-19.

CDR3 region: CASSSLAGGLEEQFF. DNA of the CDR3: TGTGCCAGCAGCTCACTAGCGGGAGGGCTTGAGGAGCAGTTCTTC. This chain uses TRBV7-3 with TRBJ2-1; 13 nucleotides agree with TRBD2. CDR1 SGHTA and CDR2 FQGTGA come from the germline V gene. V gave up 4 bases and J gave up 10 bases; unmatched junction bases: 7. CDR3 length: 15 residues.

This clone was observed a few times. The chain carries TRBV3-1 (or the pseudogene TRBV3-2) and TRBJ1-3; possibly TRBD1 for D (5 bases). CDR1 and CDR2 (germline): LGHDT, YNNKEL (reference sequence). V dropped 5 bases and J dropped 0 bases, with 17 bases sitting between them. CDR3 length: 17 amino acids. The DNA for the CDR3 is TGTGCCAGCAGCTCACCTGGGGGGATTAACTCTGGAAACACCATATATTTT. Translation: CASSSPGGINSGNTIYF.

The chain uses TRBV14 and TRBJ2-7; the match to TRBD2 covers 11 bases. The CDR3 length is 20 residues. J was trimmed by 5 bases and V by 0 bases; bases with no gene match: 18. Germline CDR1 SGHDN, CDR2 FVKESK. CDR3 sequence reads: CASSQDVRGSGRARPNEQYF. The CDR3 DNA sequence: TGTGCCAGCAGCCAAGATGTTCGAGGTAGCGGGAGGGCCAGACCGAACGAGCAGTACTTC.

V gene TRBV7-8 combines with J gene TRBJ2-5; 9 bases are shared with TRBD2. Trimming took 0 bases from V and 4 from J; bases not matched to a gene: 6. This CDR3 has 16 amino acids. CDR1 and CDR2 (germline): SGHVS, FQNEAQ. In DNA form, the CDR3 reads TGTGCCAGCAGCTTAGCGCGCGGGAGGGCAAGAGAGACCCAGTACTTC. This codes for CASSLARGRARETQYF. Full variable domain (remainder filled in from reference TRBV7-8 and TRBJ2-5): GAGVSQSPRYKVAKRGQDVALRCDPISGHVSLFWYQQALGQGPEFLTYFQNEAQLDKSGLPSDRFFAERPEGSVSTLKIQRTQQEDSAVYLCASSLARGRARETQYFGPGTRLLVL.

The chain uses TRBV3-1 (or the pseudogene TRBV3-2) and TRBJ1-2, with a tentative D call TRBD1 (5 bases). The length of the CDR3 is 14 residues. V was pared by 0 bases and J by 4 bases, with 9 bases between. Germline-derived CDR1 and CDR2 are LGHDT and YNNKEL (reference sequence). The CDR3 sequence: CASSQDQGGYGYTF. The CDR3 DNA reads as TGTGCCAGCAGCCAAGATCAGGGTGGCTATGGCTACACCTTC.

The chain has TRBV7-2 and TRBJ2-7, with 11 bases that match TRBD2. Germline V lookup: CDR1 SGHTA, CDR2 FQGNSA. This CDR3 comprises 17 residues. V was clipped by 1 base and J by 4 bases; unmatched bases: 9. The CDR3 sequence: CASSLVGLAGGYYEQYF. CDR3 nucleotides: TGTGCCAGCAGCTTAGTGGGGCTAGCGGGGGGATATTACGAGCAGTACTTC.